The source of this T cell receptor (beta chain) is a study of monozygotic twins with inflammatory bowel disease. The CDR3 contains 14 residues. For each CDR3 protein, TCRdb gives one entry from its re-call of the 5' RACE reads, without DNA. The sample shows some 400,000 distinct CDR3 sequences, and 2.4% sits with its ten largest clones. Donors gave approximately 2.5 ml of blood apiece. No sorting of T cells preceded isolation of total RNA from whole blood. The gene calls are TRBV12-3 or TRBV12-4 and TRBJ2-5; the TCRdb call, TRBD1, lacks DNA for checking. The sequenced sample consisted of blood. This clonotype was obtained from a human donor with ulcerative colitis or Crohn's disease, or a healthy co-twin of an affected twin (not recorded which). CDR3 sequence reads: CASSSRDRAGTQYF.